The sequence of this T cell receptor beta chain was determined in a study of T cell responses to AZD1222 COVID-19 vaccine. Study results and caveats: AZD1222 recipients seropositive at baseline numbered only five or six. Close to half of spike-specific TCRs reportedly recognize unmutated variant regions. Vaccine-associated CD4 TCRs spanned spike, dominant at 160-218 and 743-854. White British people made up most donors, females outnumbered males, and clonal diversity was possibly underestimated.

In the case of this clone: Its specificity is unknown.

Germline CDR1 is SGHRS and CDR2 is YFSETQ. V lost 1 base and J lost 0, with 11 bases in between. The CDR3 has 17 amino acids. Assay used: immunoSEQ multiplex PCR; TCRdb lists only in-frame clones, some missing. The sample includes 160,000 or so clones, approximately 90% of them seen just once. Sequences were derived from peripheral blood, sampled after recovery from COVID-19. The chain is built from TRBV5-1 and TRBJ2-6, with D maybe TRBD1 (6 bases). This receptor was obtained from an adult who had recovered from COVID-19. The CDR3 loop reads CASSLHRENSGANVLTF. CDR3 DNA sequence: TGCGCCAGCAGCTTGCACAGGGAGAACTCTGGGGCCAACGTCCTGACTTTC.